This record concerns one TCR beta chain sequence. What this receptor recognizes is not known. No base quality information exists; no much larger clone differs at one position. This sample was taken from a study of cytomegalovirus exposure and HLA in healthy donors (dated by TCRdb to the late 2010s). For the wider study: According to an earlier analysis of several hundred of the donors, about 179 million T cells yielded approximately 120 million unique TCR beta sequences and approximately 280 Gb of sequence data. The study was designed to test whether signatures of past pathogen exposure could be identified by cataloging public T cell receptors. A separate validation cohort of roughly 120 different subjects was used in addition to the roughly 700-subject first cohort. On average, around 240,000 unique TCR beta nucleotide sequences were sequenced per donor among about 400 genotyped donors of the cohort, with approximately 18% of those sequences being non-productive. Among the roughly 390 genotyped donors, around 79% belonged to the genetic ancestry cluster associated with self-reported Caucasian donors. The number of typed donors differed by locus: 629-630 for A, B, C, DRB1 and DQB1; approximately 520 for DQA1; roughly 600 for DPA1; and about 450 for DPB1. Rather than using new phenotypic data, the later analysis identified candidate immune exposures from TCR beta sequences and from how often those sequences occurred across donors. A later genetic analysis used genome-wide SNP genotypes for about 60% of the 666 donors, treating that subset as a discovery cohort. The study used immunosequencing to profile the T cell repertoires of approximately 640 subjects and linked those repertoires to cytomegalovirus serostatus. Roughly 5 DR-DQ haplotypes were handled as single units for association and clustering because linkage in the cohort was strong. HLA typing covered class I and class II loci at four-digit resolution. All discovery cohort repertoires had been generated using a single sequencing platform. To study patterns of TCR occurrence, a later analysis re-analyzed previously published TCR beta repertoires from around 660 donors and added high-resolution HLA genotyping. In an earlier analysis of 500 to 650 of the donors, high-throughput TCR beta sequencing was used to judge whether each TCR beta V gene segment behaved as functional or pseudogenic. About 310 gigabases of sequencing data and tens of millions of unique TCR sequences were included in an early release covering several hundred HLA-typed donors. Alongside the repertoire data, information on donor age, sex, ethnicity and CMV serostatus was compiled. To predict cytomegalovirus infection status, the study combined high-throughput TCR immunosequencing, statistical association of individual TCRs with disease status, and machine learning. What the work shows at the level of the full study, not this receptor alone: A further reported finding was that TCR beta sequences accurately predicted the HLA-A and HLA-B alleles for most subjects in the first cohort. In a later analysis, HLA-associated TCR beta chains showed more clonal expansion and lower generation probabilities than non-associated chains that were equally common. Assigning TCR associations to individual alleles was difficult when HLA alleles, especially DR and DQ, strongly co-occurred. The sequencing pipeline was judged likely to have produced a cluster of highly shared sequence variants as a technical artifact. Compared with the 666-donor mean, donors in an Asian-associated ancestry cluster had fewer N-insertions in productive TCRs, according to a later genetic analysis. Because some donors lacked HLA typing at each locus, the association tests relied only on the typed subset. The study gave a list of more than 150 TCR beta chains associated with cytomegalovirus. Broadly in line with IMGT annotations, most TCR beta V segments showed up in productive rearrangements about 87% or about 30% of the time in an earlier analysis of several hundred of the donors. A few of the identified cytomegalovirus-associated TCR beta chains were confirmed in vitro to be specific for cytomegalovirus antigens. In a later analysis, the rate of TCR association differed among HLA loci, with DRB1 alleles having the most associated TCRs and HLA-C alleles having the fewest. According to a later analysis, parvovirus B19, influenza, CMV and Epstein-Barr virus appeared linked to several top co-occurrence clusters. A later genetic analysis associated a missense DCLRE1C variant with V-gene and J-gene trimming of TCR beta chains, and an independent cohort replicated the association. According to the authors, the approach could potentially be generalized to other disease states and immunological phenotypes. In both the original and validation cohorts, the classifier was reported to diagnose cytomegalovirus status with high specificity and sensitivity. Some IMGT-functional V segments, including TRBV6-2 and TRBV6-3, could not be told apart with the 87-base-pair reads, so those segments were excluded. Correlated functional status among segregating V segments might reflect linkage disequilibrium, but an unknown experimental factor could not be ruled out. Because counts were too low, roughly 18 rarely observed V segments, including chromosome 9 orphons, were left out of the earlier analysis of some 600 of the donors. A later analysis associated 16,951 TCR beta sequences with specific HLA alleles at a false discovery rate of 0.05. In this cohort, only TCR beta chains were sequenced, and detectable features were limited by the absence of alpha or paired-chain data. Roughly uniform sequencing depth across donors was assumed in presence/absence analyses, although this assumption may not hold. According to a later analysis, most CMV-associated TCR beta chains appeared to be HLA-restricted, and the HLA associations seemed to be driven largely by CMV exposure. CMV serostatus was the only immune exposure information available for the cohort. Most TCR sequences were observed very rarely across donors, whereas some public TCRs were present in many individuals.

CDR1 and CDR2, looked up from the germline V gene, are SGHRS and YFSETQ. V trim: 0 bases; J trim: 6 bases; unmatched bases: 5. There are 14 amino acids in the CDR3, from cysteine to phenylalanine inclusive. CDR3 DNA is the only sequence kept; it has 42 bases, read in frame from the first base. Receptors were amplified or captured by the immunoSEQ multiplex PCR assay. For the multiplex PCR, a mixture combining 60 forward primers for TCR Vbeta segments and 13 reverse primers for TCR Jbeta segments was used. The CDR3 region of rearranged TCR beta genes was amplified from genomic DNA with a multiplex PCR assay. Amplified TCR beta libraries were sequenced as 87-base-pair reads on the Illumina HiSeq System. In the paper's pipeline: A later analysis tallied 75 million to 85 million unique TCR beta chains across the 610 or so repertoires, and around 10 million of those chains were shared by two or more donors. A nearest-neighbor algorithm error-corrected the raw reads and collapsed the reads into unique sequences, merging closely related sequences to remove PCR and sequencing errors. CDR3 sequences were aligned to IMGT reference sequences to assign V, D and J gene segments. For a sequence to be retained, a match of at least six nucleotides to both a V gene segment and a J gene segment was required. A rearrangement was called productive if the CDR3 had no stop codons and remained in frame with V and J, and every other rearrangement was called non-productive. Following IMGT convention, CDR3 was defined as the stretch from the second conserved V-encoded cysteine up to the conserved J-encoded phenylalanine. The earlier analysis of about 620 of the donors excluded sequences that lacked an unambiguous match to a single V gene segment. In an earlier analysis of some 590 of the donors, a V segment was called functional when productive rearrangements were above 56.7%, and segregating when the standard deviation between donors exceeded 5%. A statistical classification framework was developed to diagnose cytomegalovirus status using the catalog of TCR beta chain sequences. A later analysis assigned V and J genes by comparing TCR nucleotide sequences with IMGT/GENE-DB human TR gene sequences. Using the TCRdist pipeline, a later analysis assigned CDR3 sequences along with most-parsimonious VDJ recombination scenarios. In a later analysis, each TCR beta chain was defined by its CDR3 amino acid sequence together with its V-gene family, and reads without a unique V-gene family were excluded. As a way to deal with suspected cross-contamination and a sequencing artifact, a later analysis dropped 592 nucleotide sequences that were highly shared and had low generation probability. For each public chain, a later analysis derived a clonal expansion index from normalized ranks of inferred template counts within each repertoire. In a later analysis, generation probabilities were computed using a VDJ recombination model fitted to out-of-frame rearrangements, and the results were checked against IGoR. A later analysis scored TCR-TCR, TCR-HLA and TCR-CMV co-occurrence with hypergeometric tests, applying a repertoire-size bias correction to TCR pairs. In a later analysis, false discovery rates were estimated by permuting HLA or CMV assignments 20 times. In a later analysis, co-occurring TCRs were grouped using DBSCAN, with TCRdist sequence similarity added in when clustering inside HLA-allele-positive subsets. Co-occurrence clustering excluded repertoires with fewer than 30,000 or more than 120,000 public chains, plus five with anomalous nucleotide sharing. TCRdb took over this immuneACCESS table, retaining in-frame rearrangements with V and J assigned. Such tables are incomplete; in checked studies, under half of the missing clones stem from an unresolved V gene, and the remainder is unexplained. That table is the source of V, J and clone size, and D and trimming were worked out from the DNA. Across this sample there are about 120,000 clones, with about 86% seen only once. The biggest ten clones account for 3% to 5% of the sample.

The cohort was made up of 666 healthy bone marrow donors. At the time of sampling, every cohort member was nominally healthy, though immune exposures that went unrecorded were likely present. The donor was CMV seronegative and belonged to the group of 350 or so seronegative cohort members. A peripheral blood sample was provided by each donor, and peripheral blood mononuclear cells were used for TCR beta sequencing. The Qiagen DNeasy Blood Extraction Kit was used to extract genomic DNA from the blood cell samples. The sequenced sample was PBMCs. This chain joins TRBV5-1 to TRBJ1-1, and TRBD1 aligns with 7 junction nucleotides. The TCR comes from a woman under 40 in good health and CMV-seronegative. The DNA reads as follows: TGCGCCAGCAGCTTGGACAGGGGAGGCGCTGAAGCTTTCTTT. This gives the protein CASSLDRGGAEAFF.